Below, one T cell receptor beta chain is given with its context. The antigen remains unidentified. V dropped 9 bases and J dropped 2 bases, with 9 bases sitting between them. The germline V gene has CDR1 KGHDR and CDR2 SFDVKD. CDR3 length: 12 amino acids. This record comes from a study of vaccination effects on CD4 cells after COVID-19. Isolating CD4+ T cells followed around nine days of culture. Two doses of BNT162b2 or mRNA-1273 vaccine were administered to participants. The repertoire was sequenced with immunoSEQ multiplex PCR; TCRdb's copy has only in-frame clones and lacks some. Of some 40,000 clones detected, around 73% appear once; the ten largest clones hold roughly 8.4%.

The V and J genes are TRBV24-1 and TRBJ1-1; D perhaps matches TRBD1 (6 bases). Sequencing used CD4+ T cells from PBMCs cultured without peptide, obtained after COVID-19 vaccination. This TCR derives from a human donor who received a COVID-19 vaccine. Written as DNA, the CDR3 is TGTGCCACCGCGGACAGAAACACTGAAGCTTTCTTT. The encoded protein is CATADRNTEAFF.